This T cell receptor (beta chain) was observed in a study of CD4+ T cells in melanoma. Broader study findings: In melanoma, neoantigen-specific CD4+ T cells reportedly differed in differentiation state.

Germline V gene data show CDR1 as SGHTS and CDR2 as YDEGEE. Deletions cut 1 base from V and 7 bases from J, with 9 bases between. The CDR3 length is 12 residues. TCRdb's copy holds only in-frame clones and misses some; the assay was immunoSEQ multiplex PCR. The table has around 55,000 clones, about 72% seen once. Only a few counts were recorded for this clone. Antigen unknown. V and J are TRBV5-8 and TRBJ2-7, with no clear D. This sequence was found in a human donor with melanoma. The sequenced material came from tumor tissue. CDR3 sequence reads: CASSLTIWEQYF. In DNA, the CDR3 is TGTGCCAGCAGCTTGACTATTTGGGAGCAGTACTTC.